This paragraph covers one T cell receptor beta chain sequence. Among the hyperthyroidism patients, all were newly diagnosed, aged 18 to 65, with under 2 months' duration. The study excluded patients with other autoimmune diseases, uncontrolled infections, pregnancy or lactation. This CDR3 spans 14 amino acids. Germline CDR1 MGHRA, CDR2 YSYEKL. The V end lost 0 bases, the J end lost 3 bases, and 6 bases lay between the germline ends. TCR beta CDR3 regions were amplified from RNA transcripts. Amplification began with first-round RT-PCR using HTBI primers, then second-round multiplex PCR was performed. MiXCR, applied by TCRdb to the multiplex PCR reads, yields one record per CDR3 protein. The profile shows approximately 1.2 million distinct CDR3 sequences, about 36% of them singletons. These data belong to a study of Graves' ophthalmopathy and Graves' hyperthyroidism.

Sequenced sample: peripheral blood or thyroid tissue (not recorded which). The origin of this receptor is an adult man with Graves' hyperthyroidism. The chain joins TRBV4-1 to TRBJ1-5; D is ambiguous. This chain's CDR3 is CASSQEGPNQPQHF. Written as DNA, the CDR3 is TGCGCCAGCAGCCAAGAAGGCCCCAATCAGCCCCAGCATTTT.